These 5 T cell receptor beta chains were all obtained from the same sample, sequenced in a study of human thymus T cells. Some clones are missing from TCRdb's copy, which holds only in-frame ones; the method was immunoSEQ multiplex PCR. The sample has some 80,000 clones; roughly 97% are singletons. Corrective heart surgery yielded the resections from which the thymus tissue came. Source material: thymus tissue. The receptors were sampled from a boy in the first two years of life with a congenital heart defect but otherwise immunologically healthy.

The chain is built from TRBV5-1 and TRBJ1-2; weak D call: TRBD1 (6 bases). The V gene's germline CDR1 is SGHRS and CDR2 YFSETQ. V dropped 0 bases and J dropped 9 bases, with 6 bases sitting between them. The CDR3 runs 11 residues. The CDR3 DNA reads TGCGCCAGCAGCTTGGGGGACAGCTACACCTTC. Translation gives CASSLGDSYTF.

The rearrangement links TRBV7-9 to TRBJ2-1; D is perhaps TRBD1 or TRBD2 (5 bases each). This CDR3 spans 15 amino acids. Trimming took off 5 bases at V and 0 bases at J, with 11 bases between the two ends. Germline V gives CDR1 SEHNR, CDR2 FQNEAQ (reference sequence). This CDR3 is CASSLPGRSYNEQFF. CDR3 coding DNA: TGTGCCAGCAGCCTTCCGGGGCGCTCCTACAATGAGCAGTTCTTC. The whole variable domain, remainder taken from reference TRBV7-9 and TRBJ2-1, is DTGVSQNPRHKITKRGQNVTFRCDPISEHNRLYWYRQTLGQGPEFLTYFQNEAQLEKSRLLSDRFSAERPKGSFSTLEIQRTEQGDSAMYLCASSLPGRSYNEQFFGPGTRLTVL.

This clone was seen just once. The chain employs TRBV4-2 and TRBJ2-7, with D unclear. V was clipped by 3 bases and J by 4 bases, with 13 bases between them. Per germline, CDR1 LGHNA and CDR2 YNFKEQ. This CDR3 contains 14 residues. Here the CDR3 reads CASSQDGLGYEQYF. The CDR3 nucleotides are TGTGCCAGCAGCCAGGATGGGCTAGGGTACGAGCAGTACTTC.

This chain links TRBV29-1 with TRBJ1-5; a weak D match, TRBD1 (6 bases). V was pared by 7 bases and J by 2 bases, with 9 bases between. This CDR3 is built from 12 residues. Germline CDR1 and CDR2: SQVTM and ANQGSEA. The CDR3 is CSAGQRNQPQHF. DNA for the CDR3: TGCAGCGCTGGACAGCGCAATCAGCCCCAGCATTTT.

V and J are TRBV4-2 and TRBJ2-1, with unresolved D. Trimming pared 4 bases from V and 15 bases from J, leaving 16 bases between. The germline V gene has CDR1 LGHNA and CDR2 YNFKEQ. This CDR3 comprises 12 residues. CDR3 protein: CASSPTGLPAFF. DNA for the CDR3: TGTGCCAGCAGCCCAACCGGTCTCCCCGCGTTCTTC.